A single sample gave rise to the 7 T cell receptor beta chains below, sequenced in a study. A single record per CDR3 protein comes from TCRdb applying MiXCR to the RT-PCR reads. The sample yields about 680,000 distinct CDR3 sequences, approximately 14% seen once. The sequencing input was memory CD4+ T cells from blood. The source of these receptors is a female donor in good health, serving as a healthy control.

The gene calls are TRBV20-1 and TRBJ2-2, with a weak D call TRBD2 (6 bases). Trimming shortened V by 2 bases and J by 2 bases, and 9 bases separated the two germline ends. CDR1 is DFQATT and CDR2 is SNEGSKA in the germline V gene (reference sequence). The CDR3 is 14 amino acids. As DNA, the CDR3 is TGCAGTGCTAGAATTAGCGGAAACACCGGGGAGCTGTTTTTT. It specifies CSARISGNTGELFF.

This chain joins TRBV7-3 and TRBJ2-7; D remains unclear. The CDR3 runs 13 residues. Between the trimmed V and J ends, which lost 1 base and 5 bases, there was a span of 9 bases. Per germline, CDR1 SGHTA and CDR2 FQGTGA. CDR3 in amino acids: CASSLNINHEQYF. The CDR3, as DNA: TGTGCCAGCAGCTTAAACATAAACCACGAGCAGTACTTC.

The V call is TRBV6-5, the J call TRBJ1-4; 10 bases map to TRBD1. Germline values: CDR1 MNHEY, CDR2 SVGAGI. The V and J ends lost 4 bases and 5 bases, in that order; junction bases with no gene match: 4. This CDR3 is built from 15 residues. CDR3 protein: CASSSPGQGNEKLFF. DNA for the CDR3: TGTGCCAGCAGTTCGCCGGGACAGGGGAATGAAAAACTGTTTTTT.

This clonotype was detected a few times. The chain employs TRBV7-9 and TRBJ2-7, with TRBD2 matching over 7 bases. Germline CDR1 and CDR2: SEHNR and FQNEAQ (reference sequence). With 4 bases clipped from V and 3 bases from J, the junction kept 15 bases outside the gene matches. The CDR3 runs to 17 residues. CDR3: CASSSSYLSGSLYEQYF. The CDR3 DNA follows: TGTGCCAGCAGCTCGTCATACCTTAGCGGGTCCCTCTACGAGCAGTACTTC. The variable domain in full, with the rest retrieved from reference TRBV7-9 and TRBJ2-7, is DTGVSQNPRHKITKRGQNVTFRCDPISEHNRLYWYRQTLGQGPEFLTYFQNEAQLEKSRLLSDRFSAERPKGSFSTLEIQRTEQGDSAMYLCASSSSYLSGSLYEQYFGPGTRLTVT.

This clonotype came up a few times. The rearrangement joins TRBV2 to TRBJ2-1; D is undetermined. In germline, CDR1 is SNHLY, CDR2 FYNNEI. Trimming cost V 2 bases and J 7 bases, with 6 bases left between them. The CDR3 runs 12 residues. CDR3 in DNA: TGTGCCAGCAGTGAAATGGGGAATGAGCAGTTCTTC. It encodes CASSEMGNEQFF.

This clonotype was observed a few times. This chain uses TRBV11-2 with TRBJ2-5; TRBD1 agrees at 7 bases. After removal of 0 bases from V and 2 bases from J, the junction contained 9 bases not matched to a gene. Germline CDR1 is SGHAT and CDR2 is FQNNGV. The CDR3 contains 17 residues. The CDR3 DNA follows: TGTGCCAGCAGCTTAGATTCCGGGACAGCCATACAAGAGACCCAGTACTTC. Its translation: CASSLDSGTAIQETQYF.

The chain recombines TRBV20-1 with TRBJ1-5; the match to TRBD1 covers 7 bases. CDR3 length: 19 amino acids. CDR1 and CDR2 from the germline V gene are DFQATT and SNEGSKA (reference sequence). V gave up 2 bases and J gave up 4 bases; unmatched junction bases: 20. CDR3 loop: CSARPTFSGGGAGNQPQHF. In DNA, the CDR3 is TGCAGTGCTAGACCCACCTTTAGTGGAGGGGGCGCGGGGAATCAGCCCCAGCATTTT.